The 26 T cell receptor beta chains in this list originate from one sample, sequenced in a study of blood T cell repertoires in COVID-19. Produced via immunoSEQ multiplex PCR; TCRdb's table is partial and in-frame only. Found here are hundreds of thousands of clones, approximately 87% of them singletons; the top ten hold around 7.8%. Sequencing was carried out using peripheral blood. These receptors all stem from a human donor in a cohort sampled during active COVID-19.

The V gene is TRBV7-9, the J gene TRBJ2-5; possible D gene TRBD1, 7 bases. Germline V CDR1 and CDR2: SEHNR, FQNEAQ (reference sequence). V shed 1 base and J shed 5 bases, with 11 bases lying between them. This CDR3 has 14 amino acids. The DNA for the CDR3 is TGTGCCAGCAGCTTAGGGACAGGAGGGGAGACCCAGTACTTC. Protein: CASSLGTGGETQYF.

The chain uses TRBV19 and TRBJ1-6; unclear D gene. The CDR3 is 15 amino acids. Germline V gene lookup returns CDR1 LNHDA and CDR2 SQIVND (reference sequence). V lost 7 bases and J 10 bases, leaving 20 bases between the germline ends. The CDR3 protein is CASTAGRYDPSPLHF. CDR3 coding DNA: TGTGCCAGTACGGCGGGGAGATACGATCCCTCACCCCTCCACTTT.

The chain links TRBV5-1 to TRBJ2-7, with 11 bases fitting TRBD1. Germline CDR1 SGHRS, CDR2 YFSETQ. J gave up 6 bases and V 3 bases, and 5 bases lay outside the gene matches. The CDR3 totals 14 residues. CDR3 loop: CASSSGQGDAEQYF. CDR3 bases: TGCGCCAGCAGCTCGGGACAGGGGGACGCCGAGCAGTACTTC.

The V and J genes are TRBV10-3 and TRBJ2-7; D unclear. The germline gives CDR1 ENHRY, CDR2 SYGVKD. The CDR3 loop spans 13 amino acids. V lost 0 bases and J 6 bases, leaving 9 bases between the germline ends. The CDR3 sequence: CAISESQLSEQYF. CDR3 DNA: TGTGCCATCAGTGAGTCACAGCTAAGCGAGCAGTACTTC.

This clone was picked up a small number of times. This chain connects TRBV7-9 to TRBJ1-5, with 9 bases that match TRBD1. CDR1 is SEHNR and CDR2 is FQNEAQ in the germline V gene (reference sequence). V lost 4 bases to trimming and J lost 5 bases; unmatched junction nucleotides: 12. The CDR3 consists of 17 residues. The CDR3 bases are TGTGCCAGCAGCTCTTACAGGGGGCTAGGGCTCTATCAGCCCCAGCATTTT. Residues: CASSSYRGLGLYQPQHF.

This chain links TRBV3-1 (or the pseudogene TRBV3-2) with TRBJ2-7; TRBD1 agrees at 8 bases. V was clipped by 1 base and J by 1 base; unmatched bases: 6. From germline, CDR1 is LGHDT and CDR2 YNNKEL (reference sequence). The CDR3 loop spans 16 amino acids. The CDR3 DNA reads TGTGCCAGCAGCCAAGGGGCGGGGACAGGATCCTACGAGCAGTACTTC. This encodes CASSQGAGTGSYEQYF.

The gene calls are TRBV15 and TRBJ2-2; D may be TRBD2 (5 bases). The V and J ends lost 8 bases and 0 bases respectively, with 10 bases between them. The CDR3 runs to 14 residues. In germline, CDR1 is LNHNV, CDR2 YYDKDF (reference sequence). In DNA, the CDR3 is TGTGCCACCCGAGGGTTTGCGAACACCGGGGAGCTGTTTTTT. Encoded protein: CATRGFANTGELFF.

The chain employs TRBV6-2 or TRBV6-3 and TRBJ1-5; 7 bases match TRBD1. The length of the CDR3 is 19 residues. Trimming at V came to 0 bases and at J to 5 bases, leaving 16 bases not matched to a gene. From germline, CDR1 is MNHEY and CDR2 SVGEGT. This CDR3 is CASSYSALLRQGGDQPQHF. The CDR3 DNA follows: TGTGCCAGCAGTTACTCGGCGCTGTTAAGACAGGGTGGCGATCAGCCCCAGCATTTT.

CDR3 region: CASSLLPLYNEQFF. CDR3 nucleotide sequence: TGTGCCAGCAGCCTACTTCCCCTTTACAATGAGCAGTTCTTC. The genes are TRBV7-2 and TRBJ2-1; D unresolved. Trimming took off 5 bases at V and 4 bases at J, with 12 bases between the two ends. CDR3 size: 14 residues. The germline gives CDR1 SGHTA, CDR2 FQGNSA.

The chain employs TRBV3-1 (or the pseudogene TRBV3-2) and TRBJ2-5, with TRBD2 identical over 16 bases. Germline values: CDR1 LGHDT, CDR2 YNNKEL (reference sequence). Unmatched junction bases numbered 5, after V lost 6 bases and J lost 4 bases. This CDR3 contains 16 residues. CDR3 bases: TGTGCCAGCAGAGGGACTAGCGGGGGGGCCAGAGAGACCCAGTACTTC. This gives the protein CASRGTSGGARETQYF.

The chain uses TRBV6-2 or TRBV6-3 and TRBJ1-3, with TRBD1 as a possible D gene (6 bases). The CDR3 contains 19 residues. V lost 4 bases to trimming and J lost 1 base, with 23 bases between them. Germline assignment: CDR1 MNHEY and CDR2 SVGEGT. CDR3 bases: TGTGCCAGCAGTTGGGGGCAGGAGGACGGACCTTTATCTGGAAACACCATATATTTT. Its translation is CASSWGQEDGPLSGNTIYF.

This clone was found a few times. This sequence joins TRBV18 and TRBJ1-1; 8 bases are shared with TRBD1. The V gene's germline CDR1 is KGHSH and CDR2 LQKENI. V shed 4 bases, J shed 5 bases, and the junction held 9 bases outside the gene matches. The CDR3 totals 15 residues. CDR3 region: CASSHRDRRGTEAFF. In DNA form, the CDR3 reads TGTGCCAGCTCACATCGGGACAGGAGGGGTACTGAAGCTTTCTTT.

This clone has just a few counts. Different DNA sequences within this sample yield the same CDR3. The chain carries TRBV27 and TRBJ2-7; perhaps TRBD1 as D (6 bases). V lost 3 bases and J 0 bases, leaving 12 bases between the germline ends. The CDR3 sequence is 15 residues long. Germline V CDR1 and CDR2: MNHEY, SMNVEV (reference sequence). This CDR3 reads CASSLFQGSSYEQYF. Written as DNA, the CDR3 is TGTGCCAGCAGTTTGTTTCAGGGGTCCTCCTACGAGCAGTACTTC.

This clone is a singleton in its sample. The chain couples TRBV5-5 to TRBJ2-5; no reliable D call. Per the germline V gene, CDR1 is SGHKS and CDR2 is YYEKEE (reference sequence). Between the trimmed V and J ends, which lost 4 bases and 1 base, there was a span of 8 bases. The CDR3 totals 13 residues. For the CDR3, the DNA is TGTGCCAGCAGCCCCGGTGTCCAAGAGACCCAGTACTTC. Translated: CASSPGVQETQYF.

This chain joins TRBV5-1 and TRBJ2-1; 11 bases map to TRBD1. This CDR3 contains 12 residues. Trimming removed 4 bases from V and 15 bases from J; junction bases left unmatched: 6. From germline, CDR1 is SGHRS and CDR2 YFSETQ. CDR3 amino acids: CASSLGQGGTFF. The CDR3 DNA follows: TGCGCCAGCAGCCTGGGACAGGGGGGGACGTTCTTC.

This clone was detected many times. The V and J genes are TRBV9 and TRBJ1-1; 7 bases align to TRBD1. The CDR3 contains 15 residues. Germline V CDR1 and CDR2: SGDLS, YYNGEE. The ends lost 3 bases at V and 3 bases at J; junction bases unmatched: 8. The CDR3 DNA sequence: TGTGCCAGCAGCGCGTCGACAGGGTGGGACACTGAAGCTTTCTTT. Protein: CASSASTGWDTEAFF.

The chain employs TRBV6-5 and TRBJ1-6; D perhaps matches TRBD1 (6 bases). Germline loops: CDR1 MNHEY, CDR2 SVGAGI. The CDR3 contains 13 residues. Trimming took off 6 bases at V and 9 bases at J, with 12 bases between the two ends. The CDR3 DNA is TGTGCCAGCAGAAACAGGGAAGGTTCACCCCTCCACTTT. The encoded protein is CASRNREGSPLHF.

This clone was observed once. The CDR3 DNA follows: TGTGCCAGCAGTTTGACTGTTTACGAGCAGTACTTC. It yields the protein CASSLTVYEQYF. The J gene is TRBJ2-7, the V gene TRBV7-2; D unresolved. Germline values: CDR1 SGHTA, CDR2 FQGNSA. The CDR3 is 12 residues long. V lost 6 bases and J 4 bases, leaving 10 bases between the germline ends. The whole variable domain, filled in from reference TRBV7-2 and TRBJ2-7, reads GAGVSQSPSNKVTEKGKDVELRCDPISGHTALYWYRQSLGQGLEFLIYFQGNSAPDKSGLPSDRFSAERTGGSVSTLTIQRTQQEDSAVYLCASSLTVYEQYFGPGTRLTVT.

This clone was recorded at least ten times. The chain has TRBV3-1 (or the pseudogene TRBV3-2) and TRBJ1-2, with TRBD1 matching over 9 bases. CDR3 length: 15 amino acids. Germline loops: CDR1 LGHDT, CDR2 YNNKEL (reference sequence). Germline trimming cut 4 bases from V and 8 bases from J; bases unmatched to any gene: 11. The CDR3 sequence is CASSPRPGQGRGYTF. In DNA, the CDR3 is TGTGCCAGCAGCCCAAGACCGGGACAGGGAAGAGGCTACACCTTC.

The V gene is TRBV3-1 (or the pseudogene TRBV3-2), the J gene TRBJ2-5, with D maybe TRBD2 (5 bases). Trimming pared 4 bases from V and 5 bases from J, leaving 20 bases between. The germline V gene has CDR1 LGHDT and CDR2 YNNKEL (reference sequence). The CDR3 covers 16 residues. CDR3 residues: CASSPNLGAPVETQYF. In DNA, the CDR3 is TGTGCCAGCAGCCCAAATCTGGGAGCCCCGGTTGAGACCCAGTACTTC.

The genes are TRBV10-3 and TRBJ1-2; D gene ambiguous. The germline V gene has CDR1 ENHRY and CDR2 SYGVKD. The CDR3 sequence is 11 residues long. Trimming pared 3 bases from V and 8 bases from J, leaving 7 bases between. The CDR3 bases are TGTGCCATCAGTGACTTTCTCGGCTACACCTTC. The encoded protein is CAISDFLGYTF.

The J gene is TRBJ2-1, the V gene TRBV10-1, with TRBD2 matching over 8 bases. Trimming took 4 bases from V and 2 from J; bases not matched to a gene: 7. This CDR3 has 16 amino acids. Germline assignment: CDR1 WNHNN and CDR2 SYGVQD (reference sequence). The CDR3 sequence is CASSGKAGDPYNEQFF. The CDR3 DNA reads TGCGCCAGCAGTGGAAAAGCGGGAGACCCCTACAATGAGCAGTTCTTC.

V is TRBV10-1 and J is TRBJ2-3; 9 positions match TRBD1. The germline gives CDR1 WNHNN, CDR2 SYGVQD (reference sequence). The V and J ends lost 8 bases and 9 bases, in that order; junction bases with no gene match: 12. This CDR3 comprises 14 residues. CDR3 nucleotides: TGCGCCAGCGGAGAACCGGGACAGGGTCAGACGCAGTATTTT. Translating gives CASGEPGQGQTQYF.

This chain uses TRBV5-1 with TRBJ2-5, with 11 bases matching TRBD2. The length of the CDR3 is 16 residues. Trimming at V came to 2 bases and at J to 5 bases, leaving 8 bases not matched to a gene. Germline V gene sequence: CDR1 SGHRS, CDR2 YFSETQ. The CDR3 coding sequence is TGCGCCAGCAGCTTTGTAGCGGGAGGGCCTAGGGAGACCCAGTACTTC. Translated, it gives CASSFVAGGPRETQYF.

The chain joins TRBV2 to TRBJ2-7, with TRBD1 matching 8 bases. The germline gives CDR1 SNHLY, CDR2 FYNNEI. The V and J ends lost 1 base and 5 bases, in that order; junction bases with no gene match: 4. CDR3 length equals 14 residues. CDR3 sequence reads: CASSEGTGRNEQYF. The CDR3 DNA sequence: TGTGCCAGCAGTGAAGGGACAGGGAGGAACGAGCAGTACTTC.

This clone appeared a few times. The chain uses TRBV7-9 and TRBJ1-2, with 7 bases that match TRBD1. From germline, CDR1 is SEHNR and CDR2 FQNEAQ (reference sequence). V shed 7 bases, J shed 4 bases, and the junction held 9 bases outside the gene matches. The CDR3 length is 14 residues. DNA of the CDR3: TGTGCCAGCATCCCCGACAGGGAGTTCTATGGCTACACCTTC. It specifies CASIPDREFYGYTF.